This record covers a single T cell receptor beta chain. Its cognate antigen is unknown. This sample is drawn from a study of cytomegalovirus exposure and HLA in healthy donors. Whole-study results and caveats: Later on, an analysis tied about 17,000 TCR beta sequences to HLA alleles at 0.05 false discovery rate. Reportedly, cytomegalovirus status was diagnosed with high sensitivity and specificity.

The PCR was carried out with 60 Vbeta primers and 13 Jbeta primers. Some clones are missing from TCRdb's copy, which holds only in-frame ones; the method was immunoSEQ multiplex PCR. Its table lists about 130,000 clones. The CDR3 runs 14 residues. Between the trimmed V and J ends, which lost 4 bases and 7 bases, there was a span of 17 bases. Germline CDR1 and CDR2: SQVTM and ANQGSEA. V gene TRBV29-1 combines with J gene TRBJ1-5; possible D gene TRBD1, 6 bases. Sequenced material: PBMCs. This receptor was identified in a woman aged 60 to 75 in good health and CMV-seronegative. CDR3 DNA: TGCAGCGTTGGGAGGGGGGGCCTTCAACAGCCCCAGCATTTT. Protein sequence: CSVGRGGLQQPQHF.